This T cell receptor beta chain was recovered during a study of siplizumab effects on memory and regulatory T cells. The study's findings and limits: Siplizumab caused a significant drop in alloreactive sequences traceable to unstimulated CD4+ memory cells. Apparently more diverse than memory cells, naive T cells also seemed major alloresponse contributors. Versus roughly 27% in controls, the mappable alloreactive CD4+ clones averaged around 69% Treg-derived with siplizumab. Researchers could not give a naive or memory phenotype to roughly 75-95% of proliferating CD4+ or CD8+ clones.

Some clones are missing from TCRdb's copy, which holds only in-frame ones; the method was immunoSEQ multiplex PCR. Here the sample spans about 100,000 clones, about 94% being singletons. Trimming pared 1 base from V and 0 bases from J, leaving 15 bases between. Germline CDR1 SGHAT, CDR2 FQNNGV. CDR3 length: 18 residues. As to this clone: Its antigen is still unknown.

Material: non-Treg CD4+ T cells sorted from blood. This TCR came from a human donor in good health. The V call is TRBV11-2, the J call TRBJ2-2; D is possibly TRBD1 (5 bases). The CDR3 DNA reads as TGTGCCAGCAGCTTAGTGGGGCGGCGTAACCCGAACACCGGGGAGCTGTTTTTT. Encoded protein: CASSLVGRRNPNTGELFF.